The 11 T cell receptor beta chains given below trace back to one sample, sequenced in a study of CD8+CD57+ T cells in acquired aplastic anemia. Flow cytometry had shown expanded CD8+CD57+ cells in the patients chosen for sequencing. Researchers used genomic DNA as the template to profile TCR beta VDJ and CDR3. TCRdb re-called the reads with MiXCR, one entry per CDR3 protein. The sample has 160,000 or so distinct CDR3 sequences; more than 45% are singletons. Sequences were obtained from sorted CD4+, CD8+, or CD8+CD57+ T cells (not recorded which) from PBMCs. The receptors were gathered from a human donor with aplastic anemia.

In this sample, this clonotype turned up many times. This chain links TRBV24-1 with TRBJ2-2; D call uncertain. V gave up 8 bases and J gave up 5 bases, with 11 bases separating them. The CDR3 length is 13 residues. Germline CDR1 KGHDR, CDR2 SFDVKD. The CDR3 DNA sequence: TGTGCCACCAAGGGTACTCAGACCGGGGAGCTGTTTTTT. Amino acids: CATKGTQTGELFF.

On this clonotype: A read error is possible here, since a much larger clone lies one base away. V usage is TRBV5-6 and J usage is TRBJ1-2; D not resolved. Trimming removed 0 bases at V and 4 bases at J, with 13 bases between. Germline-derived CDR1 and CDR2 are SGHDT and YYEEEE. The CDR3 is 15 amino acids. The CDR3 sequence: CASSLGERRSYGYTF. CDR3 coding DNA: TGTGCCAGCAGCTTGGGGGAGAGGCGATCCTATGGCTACACCTTC.

This clonotype was seen a handful of times. The V and J genes are TRBV24-1 and TRBJ2-7; D is unresolved. Germline V gene lookup returns CDR1 KGHDR and CDR2 SFDVKD. CDR3 length: 14 residues. The V end lost 0 bases, the J end lost 2 bases, and 7 bases lay between the germline ends. CDR3 sequence: CATSDLLEPYEQYF. CDR3 bases: TGTGCCACCAGTGATTTGCTGGAGCCCTACGAGCAGTACTTC.

The chain links TRBV2 to TRBJ1-1; perhaps TRBD1 as D (6 bases). V was clipped by 8 bases and J by 1 base, with 11 bases between them. Per the germline V gene, CDR1 is SNHLY and CDR2 is FYNNEI. This CDR3 spans 13 amino acids. The CDR3 DNA reads as TGTGCCAGCCAGGGCAGGGGGAACACTGAAGCTTTCTTT. The encoded protein is CASQGRGNTEAFF.

A word on this clonotype: One junction end does not reproduce the germline sequence, and a read error may be involved. The CDR3 DNA reads as TGTGCCAGCACCCCCCTCGGGGAAACTAACTATGGCTGCACCTTC. Translation: CASTPLGETNYGCTF. The chain has TRBV27 and TRBJ1-2; unclear D gene. This CDR3 spans 15 amino acids. Germline CDR1 is MNHEY and CDR2 is SMNVEV (reference sequence).

This clonotype appeared many times. The chain links TRBV11-3 to TRBJ2-5; 8 bases line up with TRBD2. This CDR3 has 16 residues. CDR1 is SGHNT, CDR2 YENEEA, per germline. The trim removed 4 bases at V and 4 bases at J, leaving 11 bases unmatched. The CDR3 spells CASSSYAGGPRETQYF. CDR3 in DNA: TGTGCCAGCAGCTCATACGCGGGAGGCCCCCGAGAGACCCAGTACTTC.

This clonotype was counted only a few times. The V gene is TRBV9, the J gene TRBJ2-7; D might be TRBD1 or TRBD2, each matching 5 bases. Germline V gives CDR1 SGDLS, CDR2 YYNGEE. Trimming stripped 7 bases from V and 3 bases from J, with 23 bases between. The CDR3 has 16 amino acids. The CDR3 region is CASRPGAALWGYEQYF. The DNA for the CDR3 is TGTGCCAGCCGCCCCGGGGCCGCCCTCTGGGGCTACGAGCAGTACTTC. Looking up the rest from reference TRBV9 and TRBJ2-7 gives the full variable domain: DSGVTQTPKHLITATGQRVTLRCSPRSGDLSVYWYQQSLDQGLQFLIQYYNGEERAKGNILERFSAQQFPDLHSELNLSSLELGDSALYFCASRPGAALWGYEQYFGPGTRLTVT.

This clonotype was picked up many times. The chain couples TRBV7-2 to TRBJ2-1; a weak D match, TRBD1 (6 bases). The germline V and J ends were trimmed by 7 bases and 7 bases, with 20 bases remaining between them. CDR3 size: 15 residues. The germline V gene has CDR1 SGHTA and CDR2 FQGNSA. This chain's CDR3 is CASTQGRSKKNEQFF. For the CDR3, the DNA is TGTGCCAGCACCCAGGGGCGTAGCAAGAAGAATGAGCAGTTCTTC.

This clonotype came up once. This chain links TRBV9 with TRBJ1-1; D not resolved. The CDR3 is 12 residues long. In germline, CDR1 is SGDLS, CDR2 YYNGEE. V lost 6 bases, J lost 4 bases, and 10 bases lay in between. The CDR3 sequence is CASTPGGTEAFF. The CDR3 DNA reads as TGTGCCAGCACCCCGGGCGGCACTGAAGCTTTCTTT.

This clonotype was seen ten or more times. The chain couples TRBV7-9 to TRBJ1-6, with no clear D. Germline V lookup: CDR1 SEHNR, CDR2 FQNEAQ (reference sequence). The V gene lost 7 bases and the J gene lost 8 bases, with 12 bases spanning the gap. The CDR3 totals 13 residues. The CDR3 sequence: CASTRGGDSPLHF. The CDR3 DNA reads as TGTGCCAGCACCAGAGGCGGGGATTCACCCCTCCACTTT.

Points on this clonotype: This clone may be a read error of a much larger clone one base away. V is TRBV12-3 or TRBV12-4 and J is TRBJ1-5; D might be TRBD1 (5 bases). V was shortened by 5 bases and J by 7 bases, with 12 bases between the two germline ends. The length of the CDR3 is 13 residues. The CDR3 DNA reads TGTGCCAGCAGTCGCCCTCGGGGGCAGCCCCAGCATTTT. This translates into CASSRPRGQPQHF.